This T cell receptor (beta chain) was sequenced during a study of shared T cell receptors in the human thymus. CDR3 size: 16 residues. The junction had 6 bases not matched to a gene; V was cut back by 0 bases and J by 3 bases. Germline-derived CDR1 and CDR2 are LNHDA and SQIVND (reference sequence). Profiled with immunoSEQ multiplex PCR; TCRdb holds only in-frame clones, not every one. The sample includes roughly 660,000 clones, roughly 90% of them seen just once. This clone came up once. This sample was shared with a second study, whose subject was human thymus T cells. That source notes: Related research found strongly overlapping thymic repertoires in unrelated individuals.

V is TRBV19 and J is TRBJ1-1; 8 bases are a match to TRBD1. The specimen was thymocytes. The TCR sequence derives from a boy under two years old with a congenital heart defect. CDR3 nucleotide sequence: TGTGCCAGTAGTATAGACCAGGGGGCTGGGGACACTGAAGCTTTCTTT. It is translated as CASSIDQGAGDTEAFF.